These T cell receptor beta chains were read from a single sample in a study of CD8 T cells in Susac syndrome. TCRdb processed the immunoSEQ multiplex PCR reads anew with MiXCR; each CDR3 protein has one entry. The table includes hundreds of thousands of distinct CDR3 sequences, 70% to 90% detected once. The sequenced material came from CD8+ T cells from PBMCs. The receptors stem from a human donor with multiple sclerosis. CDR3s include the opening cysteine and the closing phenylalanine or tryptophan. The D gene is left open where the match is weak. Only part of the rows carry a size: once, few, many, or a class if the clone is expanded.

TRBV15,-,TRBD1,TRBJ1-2,TGTGCCACCAGTCAAGACAGGGGCCACTATGGCTACACCTTC,CATSQDRGHYGYTF
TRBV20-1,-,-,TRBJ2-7,TGCAGTGCTAGAGAGCCGGGAGTGCGGGAGCAGTACTTC,CSAREPGVREQYF
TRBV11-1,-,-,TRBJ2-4,TGTGCCAGCAGCTTAGCGCCCCGGCAATCTAGCACAAACATTCAGTACTTC,CASSLAPRQSSTNIQYF
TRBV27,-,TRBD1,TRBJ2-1,TGTGCCAGCAGTACATCGGGACAGCTCATCTCCTACAATGAGCAGTTCTTC,CASSTSGQLISYNEQFF
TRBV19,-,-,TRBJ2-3,TGTGCCAGTTGCGACGCGGGGGCCGGCACAGATACGCAGTATTTT,CASCDAGAGTDTQYF
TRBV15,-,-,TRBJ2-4,TGTGCCACCAGCAGATCTTCCGGGACAATCGAAAACATTCAGTACTTC,CATSRSSGTIENIQYF
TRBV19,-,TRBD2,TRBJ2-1,TGTGCCAGTAGTCCTTCTAGCGGGGGAATCTACAATGAGCAGTTCTTC,CASSPSSGGIYNEQFF
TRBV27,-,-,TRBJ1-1,TGTGCCAGCAGTTTACACGGGCAATACACTGAAGCTTTCTTT,CASSLHGQYTEAFF
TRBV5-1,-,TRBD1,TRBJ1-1,TGCGCCAGCAGCGCCGGGACAGCGAACTGGGGTATTGAAGCTTTCTTT,CASSAGTANWGIEAFF
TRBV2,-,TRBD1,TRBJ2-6,TGTGCCAGCAGTGGGCCGGGACAGGGGGGGATTGCCAACGTCCTGACTTTC,CASSGPGQGGIANVLTF
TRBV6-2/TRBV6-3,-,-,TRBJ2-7,TGTGCCAGCAGTTACTACGGGGGCTCCTACGAGCAGTACTTC,CASSYYGGSYEQYF
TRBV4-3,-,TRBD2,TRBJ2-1,TGCGCCAGCAGCCAAATACTAGCGGGAGAGGGCAATGAGCAGTTCTTC,CASSQILAGEGNEQFF
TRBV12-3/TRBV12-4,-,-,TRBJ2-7,TGTGCCAGCAGTGTAGAGGGTGAGGAGGGCTCCTACGAGCAGTACTTC,CASSVEGEEGSYEQYF
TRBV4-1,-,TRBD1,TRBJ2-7,TGCGCCAGCAGCATAACCGGGACAGAATACGAGCAGTACTTC,CASSITGTEYEQYF
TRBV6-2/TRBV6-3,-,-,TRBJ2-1,TGTGCCAGCAGTTTACCATCCAGCCACAATGAGCAGTTCTTC,CASSLPSSHNEQFF
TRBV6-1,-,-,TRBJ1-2,TGTGCCAGCAGTGAAAACGAGGGGCCGGGCTATGGCTACACCTTC,CASSENEGPGYGYTF
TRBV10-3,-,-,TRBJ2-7,TGTGCCATCAGTGTGATAGGGACCCAAGCACCCTACGAGCAGTACTTC,CAISVIGTQAPYEQYF
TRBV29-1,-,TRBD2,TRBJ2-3,TGCAGCGTTTTCGGGGGGACCACAGATACGCAGTATTTT,CSVFGGTTDTQYF
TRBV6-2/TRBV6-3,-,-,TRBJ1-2,TGTGCCAGCAGTACCTATATCGACTATTATGGCTACACCTTC,CASSTYIDYYGYTF
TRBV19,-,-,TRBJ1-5,TGTGCCACCCGTCTCGGGGGTCAGCCCCAGCATTTT,CATRLGGQPQHF
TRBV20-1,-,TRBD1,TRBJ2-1,TGCAGTGCGATGACAGGGGAAATTTACAATGAGCAGTTCTTC,CSAMTGEIYNEQFF
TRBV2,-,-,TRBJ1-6,TGTGCCAGCAGTGAAGGGTCATCTCAGAATTCACCCCTCCACTTT,CASSEGSSQNSPLHF
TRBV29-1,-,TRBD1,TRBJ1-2,TGCAGCGTTGCCCGGGACAGGGGCTATGGCTACACCTTC,CSVARDRGYGYTF
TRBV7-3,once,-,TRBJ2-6,TGTGCCAGCAGCTTAAACCCCCTGACCGGGGCCAACGTCCTGACTTTC,CASSLNPLTGANVLTF
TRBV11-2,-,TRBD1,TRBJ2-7,TGTGCCAGCACAGGGACAGGGGTCTACGAGCAGTACTTC,CASTGTGVYEQYF
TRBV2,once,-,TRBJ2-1,TGTGCCAGCAGAGGGAGAGGGGACAATGAGCAGTTCTTC,CASRGRGDNEQFF
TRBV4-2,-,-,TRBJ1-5,TGTGCCAGCAGCCAAGACCGAGAGGGGACGAGTTCAGCCCAGCATTTT,CASSQDREGTSSAQHF
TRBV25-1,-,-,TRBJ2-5,TGTGCCAGCAGTGAATCCTCCAGCGAGTATGAGTACTTC,CASSESSSEYEYF
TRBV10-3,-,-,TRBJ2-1,TGTGCCATCAGTGACGGGGGTGAGCAGTTCTTC,CAISDGGEQFF
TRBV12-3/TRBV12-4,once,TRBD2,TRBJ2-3,TGTGCCAGCATCAACGGGGGGGCGACCACAGATACGCAGTATTTT,CASINGGATTDTQYF
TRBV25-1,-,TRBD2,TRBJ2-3,TGTGCCAGCAGTACACTAGCGGGGGGGCGCGCAGATACGCAGTATTTT,CASSTLAGGRADTQYF
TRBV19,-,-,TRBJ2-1,TGTGCCAGTTCTTATTTCGGCCAGGGAAATGAGCAGTTCTTC,CASSYFGQGNEQFF
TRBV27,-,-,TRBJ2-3,TGTGCCAGCAGTTTATTTGGCACAGATACGCAGTATTTT,CASSLFGTDTQYF
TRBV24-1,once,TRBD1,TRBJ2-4,TGTGCCACCAGTGATCGGTGGACAGGGTCCCAGTACTTC,CATSDRWTGSQYF
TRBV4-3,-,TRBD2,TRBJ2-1,TGCGCCAGCAGCCAAGCCGGGACTAGCGTGAGAGGTGAGCAGTTCTTC,CASSQAGTSVRGEQFF
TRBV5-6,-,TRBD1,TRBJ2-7,TGTGCCAGCACCTCCAGGGGGTACTACGAGCAGTACTTC,CASTSRGYYEQYF
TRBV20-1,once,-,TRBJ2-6,TGCAGTGCTAAAGTTCTGGGGACTGGGGCCAACGTCCTGACTTTC,CSAKVLGTGANVLTF
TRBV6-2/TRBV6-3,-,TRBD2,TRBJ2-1,TGTGCCAGCAGCCTAGCTAGCGGAACTTACAATGAGCAGTTCTTC,CASSLASGTYNEQFF
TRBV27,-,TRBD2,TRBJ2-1,TGTGCCAGCACTCCCGGGACTAGCGGAATCAATGAGCAGTTCTTC,CASTPGTSGINEQFF
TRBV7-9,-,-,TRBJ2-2,TGTGCCAGCAGCTTACGAGGACCGCTGCCCACCGGGGAGCTGTTTTTT,CASSLRGPLPTGELFF
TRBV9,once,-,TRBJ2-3,TGTGCCAGCAGCGTAGAGGGCCGGGGCACAGATACGCAGTATTTT,CASSVEGRGTDTQYF
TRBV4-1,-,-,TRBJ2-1,TGCGCCAGCAGCCACGCAAGGGGCTACTACAATGAGCAGTTCTTC,CASSHARGYYNEQFF
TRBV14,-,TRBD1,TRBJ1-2,TGTGCCAGCAGCCACGTTGGACAGGGCCTTTTAGGCTACACCTTC,CASSHVGQGLLGYTF
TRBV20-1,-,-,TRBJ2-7,TGCAGTGCTAGGCCGGGACTCCGGTCGTACGAGCAGTACTTC,CSARPGLRSYEQYF
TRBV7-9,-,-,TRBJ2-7,TGTGCCAGCAGCCCACCGAACGGTTACGAGCAGTACTTC,CASSPPNGYEQYF
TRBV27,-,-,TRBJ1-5,TGTGCCAGCGCCCTGGCGGGGCGCAATCAGCCCCAGCATTTT,CASALAGRNQPQHF
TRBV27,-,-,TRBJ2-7,TGTGCCAGCAGTTTTTACGGGAGCAGATACGAGCAGTACTTC,CASSFYGSRYEQYF
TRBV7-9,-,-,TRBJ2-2,TGTGCCAGCAGCAGCCCGGCCTGGACCGGGGAGCTGTTTTTT,CASSSPAWTGELFF
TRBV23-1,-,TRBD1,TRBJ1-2,TGCGCCAGCAGTCGGCGCGGGGACAGGGGTGGGGATGGCTACACCTTC,CASSRRGDRGGDGYTF
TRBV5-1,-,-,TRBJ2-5,TGCGCCAGCAGCTTGGTCCAGGACGGGAATTACCAAGAGACCCAGTACTTC,CASSLVQDGNYQETQYF
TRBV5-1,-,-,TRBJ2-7,TGCGCCAGCAGCGCAACAGGGTTGGCCGAGCAGTACTTC,CASSATGLAEQYF
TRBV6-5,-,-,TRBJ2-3,TGTGCCAGCAGTTACCGGGCTAGCGTCACAGATACGCAGTATTTT,CASSYRASVTDTQYF
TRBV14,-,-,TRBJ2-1,TGTGCCAGCAGCCAAGGACTAGATGAGCAGTTCTTC,CASSQGLDEQFF
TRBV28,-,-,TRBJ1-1,TGTGCCAGCAGTATAGATACAGCATTAAACACTGAAGCTTTCTTT,CASSIDTALNTEAFF
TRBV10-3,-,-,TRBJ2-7,TGTGCCATCAGTGAGTCGACAGCAGAAACGGAGGACGAGCAGTACTTC,CAISESTAETEDEQYF
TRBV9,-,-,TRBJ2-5,TGTGCCAGCAGCCCCGTTGACCCCGGCGAGACCCAGTACTTC,CASSPVDPGETQYF
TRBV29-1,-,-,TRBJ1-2,TGCAGCGTACCTGCCGGGGGTGGCTACACCTTC,CSVPAGGGYTF
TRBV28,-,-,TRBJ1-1,TGTGCCAGCAGTTTATGGACAGGTGAAGCTTTCTTT,CASSLWTGEAFF
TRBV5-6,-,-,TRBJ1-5,TGTGCCAGCAGAAAGTGGGGTAGCAATCAGCCCCAGCATTTT,CASRKWGSNQPQHF
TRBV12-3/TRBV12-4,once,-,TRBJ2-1,TGTGCCAGCAGCCATAGGGTGGATGAGCAGTTCTTC,CASSHRVDEQFF